This T cell receptor (beta chain) was found in a study of early T cells in non-severe SARS-CoV-2 infection. Study as a whole: Sequencing input comprised bulk RNA from unsorted whole blood; chain pairing was not available. Study conclusions and caveats: Matches to VDJdb favored anti-spike CD8 responses and missed private and CD4 specificities.

The junction had 5 bases not matched to a gene; V was cut back by 4 bases and J by 4 bases. This CDR3 spans 14 amino acids. Germline lookup yields CDR1 SGDLS and CDR2 YYNGEE. This clonotype was found a few times. Its target is not known. Unique molecular identifiers were affixed to single, distinct cDNA molecules. TCRdb passed the 5' RACE reads through MiXCR, listing each CDR3 protein once. Here the sample spans approximately 52,000 distinct CDR3 sequences, approximately 8% being singletons. This receptor was taken from an adult who was a healthcare worker with PCR-confirmed SARS-CoV-2 infection or an uninfected control (not recorded which). The chain employs TRBV9 and TRBJ2-3, with TRBD1 matching over 8 bases. The sequencing sample was made of whole blood. The CDR3 loop is CASSQDRAPDTQYF. The CDR3 DNA reads as TGTGCCAGCAGCCAGGACAGGGCCCCAGATACGCAGTATTTT.